These T cell receptor beta chains were read from a single sample in a study of metastatic and nonmetastatic thyroid tumors. With MiXCR, TCRdb called clones anew from the PCR reads. The repertoire has 20,000 or so clones, 37% of them found once; the top ten carry 25%. The specimen was tumor tissue. The receptors shown here come from a female donor with papillary thyroid cancer or a benign thyroid nodule (not recorded which). Some clones in this sample may be carry-over from other donors' samples. Both conserved end residues are part of each CDR3. Each record gives: clone size, J gene, V gene, D gene, CDR3 DNA, CDR3 protein. The D gene is left open where the match is weak. Clone sizes are given selectively: once, few, many, or a class where the clone is expanded.

few TRBJ1-2 TRBV6-1 TRBD1 TGTGCCAGCAGGAACCCAGGGGGAGACTATGGCTACACCTTC CASRNPGGDYGYTF
few TRBJ2-7 TRBV6-1 . TGTGCCAGCAGTGAAGCAACGATAGGACGGTTTGGGGAGCAGTACTTC CASSEATIGRFGEQYF
. TRBJ2-7 TRBV10-3 TRBD1 TGTGCCATCAGTGTCCCGGGACAGGGATCCTACGAGCAGTACTTC CAISVPGQGSYEQYF
. TRBJ2-3 TRBV2 . TGTGCCAGCAACCACAGGGTTAGCACAGATACGCAGTATTTT CASNHRVSTDTQYF
few TRBJ1-2 TRBV27 . TGTGCCAGCAGTTCCCCCTCTAAAAGCGGCTACACCTTC CASSSPSKSGYTF
once TRBJ2-1 TRBV14 TRBD2 TGTGCCAGCAGCCACCCCCCTAGCGGGAGATGGTATGAGCAGTTCTTC CASSHPPSGRWYEQFF
. TRBJ1-2 TRBV5-1 TRBD1 TGCGCCAGCAGCTTGCGCCCTCGGGACAGCTATGGCTACACCTTC CASSLRPRDSYGYTF
. TRBJ1-1 TRBV28 TRBD1 TGTGCCAGCAGCTATAGGGGTAACAGGGGTACTGAAGCTTTCTTT CASSYRGNRGTEAFF
. TRBJ2-5 TRBV7-9 . TGTGCCAGCAGCTTAGCTGGGCTACTAGAGACCCAGTACTTC CASSLAGLLETQYF
few TRBJ2-1 TRBV28 . TGTGCCAGCAGTTTTCGGAGCTTAGGGGATGAGCAGTTCTTC CASSFRSLGDEQFF
. TRBJ2-1 TRBV12-3/TRBV12-4 TRBD2 TGTGCCAGCACCTCACTTTTGACTAGCGGGAGGATCAATGAGCAGTTCTTC CASTSLLTSGRINEQFF
few TRBJ1-2 TRBV24-1 . TGTGCCACCAGTGATTCGGAAAGGTCTTTCTATGGCTACACCTTC CATSDSERSFYGYTF
few TRBJ1-5 TRBV12-3/TRBV12-4 . TGTGCCAGCAGTCCGTACAGGGAGTATCAGCCCCAGCATTTT CASSPYREYQPQHF
few TRBJ2-3 TRBV27 . TGTGCCAGCAGTCTCACGACAGTTAGCACAGATACGCAGTATTTT CASSLTTVSTDTQYF
many TRBJ2-3 TRBV20-1 . TGCAGTGCTAGAGATCCCCTAGGGGGAGAGACAGATACGCAGTATTTT CSARDPLGGETDTQYF
. TRBJ2-6 TRBV28 . TGTGCCAGCAGCGAGTCTGGGGCCAACGTCCTGACTTTC CASSESGANVLTF
. TRBJ2-7 TRBV28 TRBD2 TGTGCCAGCAGTCTCCCGGGGGGGGCAGGCTACGAGCAGTACTTC CASSLPGGAGYEQYF
. TRBJ2-1 TRBV20-1 . TGCAGTGCAAACGATGTTGATGAGCAGTTCTTC CSANDVDEQFF
few TRBJ2-3 TRBV11-2 TRBD2 TGTGCCAGCAGCTTAGATGGGTTGGGGGAGCGGGGTACGCAGTATTTT CASSLDGLGERGTQYF
. TRBJ2-6 TRBV30 TRBD1 TGTGCCTTCTCAAGGACAGGGGTAACTGGGGCCAACGTCCTGACTTTC CAFSRTGVTGANVLTF
few TRBJ2-7 TRBV6-1 . TGTGCCAGCAATCAGGGCTACGAGCAGTACTTC CASNQGYEQYF
few TRBJ2-1 TRBV6-2/TRBV6-3 . TGTGCCAGCAGTGACTCGATGGCAGATGAGCAGTTCTTC CASSDSMADEQFF
few TRBJ1-5 TRBV6-1 . TGTGCCAGCAGTGAAGGGGGGGGCCATCAGCCCCAGCATTTT CASSEGGGHQPQHF
. TRBJ1-1 TRBV6-6 . TGTGCCAGCAGTACTGGATCTTTAGAAGCTTTCTTT CASSTGSLEAFF
few TRBJ2-6 TRBV6-1 . TGTGCCAGCAGCTTGGACTATACCACCTCTGGGGCCAACGTCCTGACTTTC CASSLDYTTSGANVLTF
medium-sized TRBJ2-3 TRBV12-3/TRBV12-4 TRBD2 TGTGCCAGCAGTTTAGAGCGGGAGGGGTCACGCACAGATACGCAGTATTTT CASSLEREGSRTDTQYF
few TRBJ2-1 TRBV6-1 TRBD2 TGTGCCAGCATTCCTAGCGGGACTACTGAGCAGTTCTTC CASIPSGTTEQFF
few TRBJ2-7 TRBV19 . TGTGCCAGTAGTAGGTCCCGCATGACCTACGAGCAGTACTTC CASSRSRMTYEQYF
. TRBJ1-1 TRBV6-5 . TGTGCCAGCAGTTACAGGGTTGGGGCTTTCTTT CASSYRVGAFF
. TRBJ1-2 TRBV11-3 . TGTGCCAGCAGCTTAAACCGGGGGAGCCATGGCTACACCTTC CASSLNRGSHGYTF